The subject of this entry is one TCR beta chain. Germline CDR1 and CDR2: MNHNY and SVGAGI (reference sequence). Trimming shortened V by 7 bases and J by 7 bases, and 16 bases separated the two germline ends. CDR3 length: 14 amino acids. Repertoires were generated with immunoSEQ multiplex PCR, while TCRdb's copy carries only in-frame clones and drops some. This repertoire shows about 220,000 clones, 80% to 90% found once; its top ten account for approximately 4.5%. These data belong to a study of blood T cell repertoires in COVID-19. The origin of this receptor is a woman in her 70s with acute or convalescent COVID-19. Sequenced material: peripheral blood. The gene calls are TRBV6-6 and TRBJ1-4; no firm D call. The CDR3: CASTTESRSEKLFF. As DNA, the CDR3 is TGTGCCAGCACCACAGAAAGTCGTAGTGAAAAACTGTTTTTT.